The clone carrying this T cell receptor (beta chain) was detected only a few times. Its target is not known. The data stem from a study of blood T cells in healthy people across ages. Overall study findings and caveats: Diversity estimated from one million T cells was considered an underestimate. Long-lived donors exceeded aged donors in naive CD4+ cells and diversity.

Together with a sample-barcoded 5' primer, a J-beta primer mix was included in a second PCR lasting roughly 6 to 12 cycles. Every cDNA molecule carried a tag from a template-switch adaptor bearing 12 random nucleotides. TCRdb ran MiXCR on the 5' RACE reads and lists one entry per CDR3 protein. Seen here are about 810,000 distinct CDR3 sequences, approximately 35% observed once, and the top ten hold roughly 13%. The CDR3 consists of 13 residues. Trimming removed 3 bases at V and 3 bases at J, with 8 bases between. Germline CDR1 is MNHEY and CDR2 is SVGAGI. Donors were healthy Caucasian individuals from Russia aged about 6 to 90.

The specimen was blood. The rearrangement uses TRBV6-5 and TRBJ1-2; no definite D call. The source is a man younger than 35 in good health. Written as DNA, the CDR3 is TGTGCCAGCAGTTATTTCCGGGACTATGGCTACACCTTC. Translating gives CASSYFRDYGYTF.